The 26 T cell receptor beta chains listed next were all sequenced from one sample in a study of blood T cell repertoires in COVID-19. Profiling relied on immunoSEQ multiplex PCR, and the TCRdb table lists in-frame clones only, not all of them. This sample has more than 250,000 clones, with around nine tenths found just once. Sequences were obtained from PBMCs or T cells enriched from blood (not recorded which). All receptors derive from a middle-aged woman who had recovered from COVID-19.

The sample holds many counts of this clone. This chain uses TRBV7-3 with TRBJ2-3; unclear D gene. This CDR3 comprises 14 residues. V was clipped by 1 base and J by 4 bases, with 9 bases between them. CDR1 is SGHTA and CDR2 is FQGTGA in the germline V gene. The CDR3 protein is CASSLRASPDTQYF. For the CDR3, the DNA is TGTGCCAGCAGCTTAAGAGCGTCCCCAGATACGCAGTATTTT. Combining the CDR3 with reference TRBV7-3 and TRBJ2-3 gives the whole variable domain GAGVSQTPSNKVTEKGKYVELRCDPISGHTALYWYRQSLGQGPEFLIYFQGTGAADDSGLPNDRFFAVRPEGSVSTLKIQRTERGDSAVYLCASSLRASPDTQYFGPGTRLTVL.

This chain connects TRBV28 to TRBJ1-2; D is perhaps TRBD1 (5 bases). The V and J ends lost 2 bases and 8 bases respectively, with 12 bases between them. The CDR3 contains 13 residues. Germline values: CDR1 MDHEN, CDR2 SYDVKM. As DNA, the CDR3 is TGTGCCAGCAGTTTAGGAGGGGCGCGGGGCTACACCTTC. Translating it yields CASSLGGARGYTF.

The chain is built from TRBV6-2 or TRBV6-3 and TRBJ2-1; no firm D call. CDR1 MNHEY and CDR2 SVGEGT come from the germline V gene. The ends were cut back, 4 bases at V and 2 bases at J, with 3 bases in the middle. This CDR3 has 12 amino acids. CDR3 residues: CASSSAYNEQFF. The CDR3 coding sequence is TGTGCCAGCAGTTCCGCCTACAATGAGCAGTTCTTC.

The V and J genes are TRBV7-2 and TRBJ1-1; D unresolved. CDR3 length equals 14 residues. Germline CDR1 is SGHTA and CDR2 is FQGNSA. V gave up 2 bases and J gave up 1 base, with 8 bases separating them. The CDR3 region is CASSLSLGNTEAFF. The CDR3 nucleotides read TGTGCCAGCAGCTTATCACTAGGGAACACTGAAGCTTTCTTT.

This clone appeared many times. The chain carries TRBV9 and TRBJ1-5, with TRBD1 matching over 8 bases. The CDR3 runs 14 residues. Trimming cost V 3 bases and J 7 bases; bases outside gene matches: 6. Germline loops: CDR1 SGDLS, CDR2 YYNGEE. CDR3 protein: CASSGGQGGQPQHF. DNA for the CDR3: TGTGCCAGCAGCGGAGGACAGGGAGGGCAGCCCCAGCATTTT.

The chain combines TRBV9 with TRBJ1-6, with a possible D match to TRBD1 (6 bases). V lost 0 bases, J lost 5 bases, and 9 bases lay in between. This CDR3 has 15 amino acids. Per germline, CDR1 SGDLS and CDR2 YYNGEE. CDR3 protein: CASSVGDTNNSPLHF. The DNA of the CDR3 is TGTGCCAGCAGCGTAGGGGACACAAATAATTCACCCCTCCACTTT.

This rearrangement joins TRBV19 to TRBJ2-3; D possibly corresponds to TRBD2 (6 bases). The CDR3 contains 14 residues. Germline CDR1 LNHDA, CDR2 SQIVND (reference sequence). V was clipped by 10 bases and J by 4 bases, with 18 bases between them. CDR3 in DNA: TGTGCCACCCGAGCGGGTCCTACCCCAGATACGCAGTATTTT. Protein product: CATRAGPTPDTQYF.

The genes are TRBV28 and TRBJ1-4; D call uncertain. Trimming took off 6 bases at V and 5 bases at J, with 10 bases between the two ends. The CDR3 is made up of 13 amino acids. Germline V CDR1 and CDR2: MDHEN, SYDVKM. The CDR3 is CASSAGMNEKLFF. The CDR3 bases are TGTGCCAGCAGCGCCGGGATGAATGAAAAACTGTTTTTT.

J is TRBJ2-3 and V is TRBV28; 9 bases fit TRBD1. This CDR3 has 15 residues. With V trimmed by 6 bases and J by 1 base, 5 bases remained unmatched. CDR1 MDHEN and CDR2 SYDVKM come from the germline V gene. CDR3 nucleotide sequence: TGTGCCAGCAGACCTTGGACAGGGGGCACAGATACGCAGTATTTT. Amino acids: CASRPWTGGTDTQYF. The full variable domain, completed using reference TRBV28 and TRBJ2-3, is DVKVTQSSRYLVKRTGEKVFLECVQDMDHENMFWYRQDPGLGLRLIYFSYDVKMKEKGDIPEGYSVSREKKERFSLILESASTNQTSMYLCASRPWTGGTDTQYFGPGTRLTVL.

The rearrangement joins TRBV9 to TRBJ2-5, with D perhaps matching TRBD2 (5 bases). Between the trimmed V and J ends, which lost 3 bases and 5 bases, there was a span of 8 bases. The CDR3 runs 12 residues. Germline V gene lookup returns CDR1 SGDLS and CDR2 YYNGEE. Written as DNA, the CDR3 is TGTGCCAGCAGCGCGGACTTGGAGACCCAGTACTTC. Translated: CASSADLETQYF.

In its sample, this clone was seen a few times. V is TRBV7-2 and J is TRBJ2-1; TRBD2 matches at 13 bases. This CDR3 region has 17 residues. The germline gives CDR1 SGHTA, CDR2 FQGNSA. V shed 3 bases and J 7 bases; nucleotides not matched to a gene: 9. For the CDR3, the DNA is TGTGCCAGCAGCTTGGAACCGAGGACTAGCGGGAGAAATGAGCAGTTCTTC. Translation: CASSLEPRTSGRNEQFF.

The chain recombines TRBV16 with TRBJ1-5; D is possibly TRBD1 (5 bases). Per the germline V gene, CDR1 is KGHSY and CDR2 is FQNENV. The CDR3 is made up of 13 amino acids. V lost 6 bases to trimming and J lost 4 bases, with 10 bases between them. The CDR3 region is CASSPQENQPQHF. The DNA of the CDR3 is TGTGCCAGCAGTCCACAGGAGAATCAGCCCCAGCATTTT.

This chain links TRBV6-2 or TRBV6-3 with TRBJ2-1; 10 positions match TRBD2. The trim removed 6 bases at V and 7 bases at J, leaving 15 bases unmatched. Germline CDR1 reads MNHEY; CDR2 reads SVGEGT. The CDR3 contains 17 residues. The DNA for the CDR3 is TGTGCCAGCAGCAAACTCTCGCGGCTAGCGGGAGAAAATGAGCAGTTCTTC. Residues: CASSKLSRLAGENEQFF.

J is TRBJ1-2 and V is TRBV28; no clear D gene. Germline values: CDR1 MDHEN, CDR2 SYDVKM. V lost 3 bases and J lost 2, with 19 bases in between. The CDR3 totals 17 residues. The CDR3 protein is CASSLPRVSVSNYGYTF. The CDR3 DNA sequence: TGTGCCAGCAGTTTGCCTCGAGTTTCTGTGTCGAACTATGGCTACACCTTC.

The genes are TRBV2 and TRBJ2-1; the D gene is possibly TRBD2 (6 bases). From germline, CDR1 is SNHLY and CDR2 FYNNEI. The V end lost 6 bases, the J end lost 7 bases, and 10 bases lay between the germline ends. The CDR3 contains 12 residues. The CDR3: CASSGSGNEQFF. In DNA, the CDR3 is TGTGCCAGCAGCGGGAGCGGGAATGAGCAGTTCTTC.

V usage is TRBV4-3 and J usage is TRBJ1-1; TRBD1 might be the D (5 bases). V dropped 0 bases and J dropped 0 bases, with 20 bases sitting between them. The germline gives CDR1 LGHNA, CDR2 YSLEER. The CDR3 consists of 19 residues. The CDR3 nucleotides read TGCGCCAGCAGCCAAGACGTTTTTGGGGGGACCGTCATGAACACTGAAGCTTTCTTT. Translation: CASSQDVFGGTVMNTEAFF.

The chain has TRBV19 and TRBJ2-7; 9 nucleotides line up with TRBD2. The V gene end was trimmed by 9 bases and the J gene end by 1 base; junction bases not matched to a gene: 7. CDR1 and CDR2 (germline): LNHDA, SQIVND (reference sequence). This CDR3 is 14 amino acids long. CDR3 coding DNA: TGTGCCAGCGCCCGACTAGCGGAATCCTACGAGCAGTACTTC. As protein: CASARLAESYEQYF. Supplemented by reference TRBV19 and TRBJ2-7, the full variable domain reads DGGITQSPKYLFRKEGQNVTLSCEQNLNHDAMYWYRQDPGQGLRLIYYSQIVNDFQKGDIAEGYSVSREKKESFPLTVTSAQKNPTAFYLCASARLAESYEQYFGPGTRLTVT.

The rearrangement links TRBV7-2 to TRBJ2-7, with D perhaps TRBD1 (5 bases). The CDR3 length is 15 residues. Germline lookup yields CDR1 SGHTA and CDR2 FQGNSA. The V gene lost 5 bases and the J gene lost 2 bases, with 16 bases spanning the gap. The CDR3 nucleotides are TGTGCCAGCAGCCCAGGGATCTCGATACCCTACGAGCAGTACTTC. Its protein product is CASSPGISIPYEQYF.

The CDR3 protein is CASSVTAGANVLTF. CDR3 nucleotide sequence: TGTGCCAGCAGCGTAACAGCTGGGGCCAACGTCCTGACTTTC. This rearrangement joins TRBV9 to TRBJ2-6; D not certain. The CDR3 loop spans 14 amino acids. The V and J ends lost 1 base and 2 bases respectively, with 4 bases between them. Germline CDR1 and CDR2: SGDLS and YYNGEE.

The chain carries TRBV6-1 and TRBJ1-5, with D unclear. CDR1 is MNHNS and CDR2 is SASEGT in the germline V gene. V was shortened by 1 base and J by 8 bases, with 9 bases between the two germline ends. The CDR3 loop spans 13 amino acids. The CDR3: CASSEERVKPQHF. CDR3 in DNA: TGTGCCAGCAGTGAAGAGAGGGTAAAGCCCCAGCATTTT.

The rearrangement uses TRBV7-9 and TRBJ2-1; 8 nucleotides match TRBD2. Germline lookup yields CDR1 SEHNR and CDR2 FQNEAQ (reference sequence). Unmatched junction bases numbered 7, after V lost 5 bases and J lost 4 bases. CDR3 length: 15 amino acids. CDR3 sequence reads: CASSILADPYNEQFF. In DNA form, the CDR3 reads TGTGCCAGCAGCATACTAGCGGACCCATACAATGAGCAGTTCTTC.

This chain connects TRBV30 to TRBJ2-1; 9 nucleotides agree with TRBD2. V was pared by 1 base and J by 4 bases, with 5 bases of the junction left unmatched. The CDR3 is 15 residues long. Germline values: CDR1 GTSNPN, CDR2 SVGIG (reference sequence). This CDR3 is CAWSGAGGAYNEQFF. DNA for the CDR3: TGTGCCTGGAGTGGAGCGGGAGGAGCTTACAATGAGCAGTTCTTC.

The CDR3 region has the DNA TGCGCCAGCAGCTTGGGCTGGACTAGCGGGAACCGTATCAATGAGCAGTTCTTC. Translating gives CASSLGWTSGNRINEQFF. J is TRBJ2-1 and V is TRBV5-1; TRBD2 agrees at 12 bases. This CDR3 spans 18 amino acids. Germline V lookup: CDR1 SGHRS, CDR2 YFSETQ. The J segment lost 6 bases and the V segment lost 0 bases, leaving 10 bases of the junction unmatched.

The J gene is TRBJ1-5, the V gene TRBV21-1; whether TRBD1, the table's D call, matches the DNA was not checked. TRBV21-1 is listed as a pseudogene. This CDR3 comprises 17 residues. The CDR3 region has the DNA TGTGCCAGCAGCAAAGGTGTTCACAGGGATTTCGATCAGCCCCAGCATTTT. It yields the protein CASSKGVHRDFDQPQHF.

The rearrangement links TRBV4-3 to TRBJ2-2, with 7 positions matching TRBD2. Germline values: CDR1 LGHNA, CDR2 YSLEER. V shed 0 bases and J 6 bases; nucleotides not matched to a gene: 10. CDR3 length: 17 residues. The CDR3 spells CASSQDRAGRFAGELFF. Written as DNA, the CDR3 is TGCGCCAGCAGCCAAGATAGGGCCGGGAGGTTCGCCGGGGAGCTGTTTTTT.

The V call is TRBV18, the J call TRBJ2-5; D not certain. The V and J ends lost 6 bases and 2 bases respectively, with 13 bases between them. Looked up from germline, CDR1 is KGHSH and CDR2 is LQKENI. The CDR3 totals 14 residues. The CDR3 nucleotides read TGTGCCAGCTCGGATAATCCGAGGCAAGAGACCCAGTACTTC. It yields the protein CASSDNPRQETQYF.